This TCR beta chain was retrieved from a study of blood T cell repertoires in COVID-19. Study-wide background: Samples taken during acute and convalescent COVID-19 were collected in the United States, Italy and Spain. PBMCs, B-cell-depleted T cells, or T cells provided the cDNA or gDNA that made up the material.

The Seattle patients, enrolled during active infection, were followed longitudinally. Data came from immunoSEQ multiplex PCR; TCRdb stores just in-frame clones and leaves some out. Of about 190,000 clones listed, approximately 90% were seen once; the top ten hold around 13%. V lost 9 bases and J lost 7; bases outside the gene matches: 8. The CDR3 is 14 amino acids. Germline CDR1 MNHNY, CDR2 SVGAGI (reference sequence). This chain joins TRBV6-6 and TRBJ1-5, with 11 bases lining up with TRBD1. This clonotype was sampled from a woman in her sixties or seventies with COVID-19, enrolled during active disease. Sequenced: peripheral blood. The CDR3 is CASGGQGVHQPQHF. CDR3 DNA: TGTGCCAGTGGGGGACAGGGGGTCCACCAGCCCCAGCATTTT.